This TCR beta chain comes out of a study of T cells after yellow fever vaccination. TCRdb recomputed calls from the 5' RACE reads with MiXCR, one row per CDR3 protein. This table holds about 45,000 distinct CDR3 sequences, about 6.8% found once. Ten or more counts support this clonotype. CDR1 is DFQATT and CDR2 is SNEGSKA in the germline V gene (reference sequence). The CDR3 is 16 amino acids. The germline V and J ends were trimmed by 3 bases and 3 bases, with 18 bases remaining between them. The receptor comes from a man younger than 45 who received the YFV17D yellow fever vaccine. The source was CD8+ T cells not binding an NS4B(214-222) dextramer, sorted from PBMCs, collected 45 days after the yellow fever booster vaccination. This chain uses TRBV20-1 with TRBJ2-1; D remains unclear. The CDR3 DNA is TGCAGTGCTAGTCCATCAACCCGTACGTACTACAATGAGCAGTTCTTC. Translating gives CSASPSTRTYYNEQFF.